Sequencing of this T cell receptor (beta chain) was carried out in a study of cytomegalovirus exposure and HLA in healthy donors. Study in general: Early on, a data release was issued that held tens of millions of unique TCRs from HLA-typed donors. The study's findings and limits: Upon later analysis, HLA-associated TCR beta chains proved more clonally expanded than other, equally common chains. A later analysis reported that several of the most significant clusters appeared to be linked to common viral pathogens, among them Epstein-Barr virus.

CDR1 is SGDLS, CDR2 YYNGEE, per germline. Trimming at V came to 2 bases and at J to 5 bases, leaving 3 bases not matched to a gene. The length of the CDR3 is 14 residues. On this clone: Its matching antigen is unknown.

The PCR ran on 60 Vbeta and 13 Jbeta primers. Here immunoSEQ multiplex PCR was the method, and the copy in TCRdb shows in-frame clones only, minus some. In the table there are about 89,000 clones, approximately 9% of which are singletons. The chain carries TRBV9 and TRBJ2-2; 7 bases agree with TRBD2. Sequencing used PBMCs. The TCR was taken from a man between 50 and 59 years old in good health and CMV-seropositive. The CDR3 reads CASSVGGSTGELFF. The CDR3 DNA reads TGTGCCAGCAGCGTGGGCGGGAGTACCGGGGAGCTGTTTTTT.